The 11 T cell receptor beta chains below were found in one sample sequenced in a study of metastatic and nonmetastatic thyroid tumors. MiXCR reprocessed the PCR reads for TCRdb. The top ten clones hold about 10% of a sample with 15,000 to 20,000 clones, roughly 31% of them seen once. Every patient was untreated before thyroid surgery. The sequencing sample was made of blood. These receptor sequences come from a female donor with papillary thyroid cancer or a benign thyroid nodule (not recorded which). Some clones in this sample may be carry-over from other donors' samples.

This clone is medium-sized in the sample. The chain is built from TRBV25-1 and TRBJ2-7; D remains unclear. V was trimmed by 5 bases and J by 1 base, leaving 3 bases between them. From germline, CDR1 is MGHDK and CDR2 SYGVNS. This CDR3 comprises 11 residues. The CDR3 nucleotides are TGTGCCAGCAGTAATTCCTACGAGCAGTACTTC. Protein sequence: CASSNSYEQYF.

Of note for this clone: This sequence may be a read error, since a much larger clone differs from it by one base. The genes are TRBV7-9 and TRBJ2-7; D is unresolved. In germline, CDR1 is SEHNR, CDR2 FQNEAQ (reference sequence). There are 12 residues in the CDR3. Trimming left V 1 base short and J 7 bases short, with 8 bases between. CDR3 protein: CASSLGGVEQYF. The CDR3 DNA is TGTGCCAGCAGCTTAGGAGGTGTAGAGCAGTACTTC.

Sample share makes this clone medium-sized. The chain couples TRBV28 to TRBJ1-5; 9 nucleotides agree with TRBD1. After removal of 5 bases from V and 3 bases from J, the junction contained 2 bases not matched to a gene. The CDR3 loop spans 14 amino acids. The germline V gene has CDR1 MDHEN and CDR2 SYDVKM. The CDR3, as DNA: TGTGCCAGCAGTGGGGACAGGGACAATCAGCCCCAGCATTTT. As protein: CASSGDRDNQPQHF. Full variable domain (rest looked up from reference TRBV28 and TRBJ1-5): DVKVTQSSRYLVKRTGEKVFLECVQDMDHENMFWYRQDPGLGLRLIYFSYDVKMKEKGDIPEGYSVSREKKERFSLILESASTNQTSMYLCASSGDRDNQPQHFGDGTRLSIL.

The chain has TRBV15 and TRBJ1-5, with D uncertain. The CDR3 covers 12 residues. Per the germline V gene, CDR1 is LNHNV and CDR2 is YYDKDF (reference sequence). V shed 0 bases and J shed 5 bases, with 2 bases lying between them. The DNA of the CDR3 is TGTGCCACCAGCAGAGATGATCAGCCCCAGCATTTT. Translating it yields CATSRDDQPQHF.

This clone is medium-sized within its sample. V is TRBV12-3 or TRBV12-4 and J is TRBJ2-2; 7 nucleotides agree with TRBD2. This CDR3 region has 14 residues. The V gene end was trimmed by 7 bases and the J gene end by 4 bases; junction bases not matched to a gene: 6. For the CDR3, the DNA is TGTGCCAGCACCCACCCGGGGGGCACCGGGGAGCTGTTTTTT. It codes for CASTHPGGTGELFF.

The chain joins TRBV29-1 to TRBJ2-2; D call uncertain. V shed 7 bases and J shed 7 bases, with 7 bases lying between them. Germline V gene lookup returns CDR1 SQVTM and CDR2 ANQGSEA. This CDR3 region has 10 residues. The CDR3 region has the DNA TGCAGCGCTTCGGACGGGGAGCTGTTTTTT. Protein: CSASDGELFF.

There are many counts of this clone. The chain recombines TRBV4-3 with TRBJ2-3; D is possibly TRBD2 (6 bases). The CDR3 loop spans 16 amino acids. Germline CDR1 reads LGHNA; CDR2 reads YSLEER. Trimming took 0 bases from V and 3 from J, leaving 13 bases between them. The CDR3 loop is CASSQDLAGRTDTQYF. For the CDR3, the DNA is TGCGCCAGCAGCCAAGATTTGGCAGGGAGGACAGATACGCAGTATTTT.

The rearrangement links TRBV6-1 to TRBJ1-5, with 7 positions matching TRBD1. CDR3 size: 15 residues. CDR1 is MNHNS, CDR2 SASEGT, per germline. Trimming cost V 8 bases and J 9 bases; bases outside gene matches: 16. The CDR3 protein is CASQTIGTDHLPQHF. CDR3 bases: TGTGCCAGCCAAACCATTGGGACAGATCATCTGCCCCAGCATTTT.

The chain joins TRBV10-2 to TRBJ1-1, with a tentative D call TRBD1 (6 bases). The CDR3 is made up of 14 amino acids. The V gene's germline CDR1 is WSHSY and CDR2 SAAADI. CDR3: CGCTEGGGVTQAFF. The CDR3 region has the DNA TGCGGCTGCACTGAGGGGGGCGGAGTTACTCAAGCTTTCTTT.

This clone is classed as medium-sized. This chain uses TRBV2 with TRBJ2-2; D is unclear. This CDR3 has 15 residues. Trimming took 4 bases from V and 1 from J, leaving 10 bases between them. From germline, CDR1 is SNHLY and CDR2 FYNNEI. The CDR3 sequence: CASSAQWENTGELFF. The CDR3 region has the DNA TGTGCCAGCAGTGCGCAATGGGAGAACACCGGGGAGCTGTTTTTT. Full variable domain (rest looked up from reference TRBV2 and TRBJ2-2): EPEVTQTPSHQVTQMGQEVILRCVPISNHLYFYWYRQILGQKVEFLVSFYNNEISEKSEIFDDQFSVERPDGSNFTLKIRSTKLEDSAMYFCASSAQWENTGELFFGEGSRLTVL.

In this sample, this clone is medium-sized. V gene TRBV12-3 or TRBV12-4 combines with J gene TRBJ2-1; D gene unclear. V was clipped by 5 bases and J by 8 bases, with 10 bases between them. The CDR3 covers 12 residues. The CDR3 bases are TGTGCCAGCAGTGATGCCCTGGATGAGCAGTTCTTC. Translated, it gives CASSDALDEQFF.